One and the same sample provided the 8 T cell receptor beta chains below, sequenced in a study of blood T cell repertoires in COVID-19. The protocol was immunoSEQ multiplex PCR, while the TCRdb copy is restricted to in-frame clones and leaves out a portion. This table holds hundreds of thousands of clones, 80% to 90% found once. Specimen: PBMCs or T cells enriched from blood (not recorded which). Receptors were obtained from a woman aged 55-70 years who had recovered from COVID-19.

This clone came up once. The rearrangement links TRBV27 to TRBJ1-3, with 9 positions matching TRBD1. Trimming removed 5 bases from V and 3 bases from J; junction bases left unmatched: 11. Germline CDR1 reads MNHEY; CDR2 reads SMNVEV (reference sequence). CDR3 length: 17 amino acids. CDR3 amino acids: CASSPSGTGNRGNTIYF. The CDR3 coding sequence is TGTGCCAGCAGTCCCTCCGGGACAGGGAATCGTGGAAACACCATATATTTT.

V and J are TRBV21-1 and TRBJ2-2; the table assigns TRBD2, which was not confirmed against the DNA. TRBV21-1 is designated a pseudogene. The length of the CDR3 is 14 residues. CDR3 amino acids: CASGTGGGTGELFF. The CDR3 DNA reads TGTGCCAGCGGGACCGGGGGTGGGACCGGGGAGCTGTTTTTT.

The V gene is TRBV5-1, the J gene TRBJ2-2; perhaps TRBD1 as D (6 bases). CDR1 is SGHRS and CDR2 is YFSETQ in the germline V gene. There are 15 residues in the CDR3. V lost 2 bases to trimming and J lost 0 bases, with 8 bases between them. The CDR3 here is CASSLDRTNTGELFF. CDR3 in DNA: TGCGCCAGCAGCTTAGACAGGACGAACACCGGGGAGCTGTTTTTT. The complete variable domain, with remaining parts taken from reference TRBV5-1 and TRBJ2-2, reads KAGVTQTPRYLIKTRGQQVTLSCSPISGHRSVSWYQQTPGQGLQFLFEYFSETQRNKGNFPGRFSGRQFSNSRSEMNVSTLELGDSALYLCASSLDRTNTGELFFGEGSRLTVL.

The CDR3 protein is CASSTLPGQGDNSPLHF. The CDR3 DNA reads TGTGCCAGCAGTACTCTCCCGGGACAGGGGGACAATTCACCCCTCCACTTT. The chain joins TRBV28 to TRBJ1-6, with 11 bases fitting TRBD1. There are 17 residues in the CDR3. The ends lost 5 bases at V and 7 bases at J; junction bases unmatched: 10. The V gene's germline CDR1 is MDHEN and CDR2 SYDVKM.

The chain is built from TRBV3-1 (or the pseudogene TRBV3-2) and TRBJ1-5; D is possibly TRBD1 (6 bases). V was shortened by 4 bases and J by 0 bases, with 10 bases between the two germline ends. The germline V gene encodes CDR1 LGHDT and CDR2 YNNKEL (reference sequence). This CDR3 region has 15 residues. In DNA, the CDR3 is TGTGCCAGCAGCCGCGGACAGATTAGCAATCAGCCCCAGCATTTT. It translates to CASSRGQISNQPQHF.

V usage is TRBV4-1 and J usage is TRBJ2-7, with TRBD2 matching over 7 bases. Per the germline V gene, CDR1 is MGHRA and CDR2 is YSYEKL. Unmatched junction bases numbered 9, after V lost 1 base and J lost 0 bases. The CDR3 sequence is 17 residues long. CDR3 loop: CASSQAGSGASSYEQYF. The CDR3 bases are TGCGCCAGCAGCCAAGCCGGGAGCGGGGCTAGCTCCTACGAGCAGTACTTC.

The CDR3: CASSLVLTEAFF. The CDR3 coding sequence is TGTGCCAGCAGCTTAGTTCTTACTGAAGCTTTCTTT. The V call is TRBV11-3, the J call TRBJ1-1, with D uncertain. The V end lost 1 base, the J end lost 5 bases, and 5 bases lay between the germline ends. Germline-derived CDR1 and CDR2 are SGHNT and YENEEA. The CDR3 is 12 residues long.

V and J are TRBV5-6 and TRBJ2-7; 7 bases map to TRBD2. The CDR3 covers 12 residues. Germline CDR1 reads SGHDT; CDR2 reads YYEEEE. V lost 4 bases, J lost 4 bases, and 2 bases stayed unmatched. The CDR3 DNA sequence: TGTGCCAGCAGCCCCGGGGGGTACGAGCAGTACTTC. Translation: CASSPGGYEQYF. The full variable domain, with the rest looked up from reference TRBV5-6 and TRBJ2-7, is DAGVTQSPTHLIKTRGQQVTLRCSPKSGHDTVSWYQQALGQGPQFIFQYYEEEERQRGNFPDRFSGHQFPNYSSELNVNALLLGDSALYLCASSPGGYEQYFGPGTRLTVT.